The 6 T cell receptor beta chains listed next were all sequenced from one sample in a study of blood T cell repertoires in COVID-19 (dated by TCRdb to 2019 to 2021). Libraries came from the immunoSEQ multiplex PCR assay. Here the immuneACCESS table is served through TCRdb, limited to in-frame sequences with V and J called. Missing clones are a known gap in these copies; in checked studies unresolved V genes cover under half, and the rest lacks a known reason. Across this sample there are fewer than 300,000 clones, with about 89% seen only once. The ten biggest clones cover about 2.2% of the sample. The sequencing sample was made of peripheral blood. These receptors came from a woman aged 25 to 39 with COVID-19, enrolled during active disease.

The chain links TRBV4-1 to TRBJ2-2; unclear D gene. Trimming stripped 0 bases from V and 5 bases from J, with 4 bases between. The CDR3 sequence is 13 residues long. Germline-derived CDR1 and CDR2 are MGHRA and YSYEKL. CDR3 coding DNA: TGCGCCAGCAGCCAAGAATCTACCGGGGAGCTGTTTTTT. Protein sequence: CASSQESTGELFF.

The J gene is TRBJ1-1, the V gene TRBV19, with 11 nucleotides matching TRBD1. V gave up 6 bases and J gave up 7 bases; unmatched junction bases: 7. Germline CDR1 is LNHDA and CDR2 is SQIVND (reference sequence). The CDR3 runs to 14 residues. This chain's CDR3 is CASRRGQGASEAFF. The CDR3 DNA sequence: TGTGCCAGTAGACGAGGACAGGGGGCGAGTGAAGCTTTCTTT. Supplemented by reference TRBV19 and TRBJ1-1, the full variable domain reads DGGITQSPKYLFRKEGQNVTLSCEQNLNHDAMYWYRQDPGQGLRLIYYSQIVNDFQKGDIAEGYSVSREKKESFPLTVTSAQKNPTAFYLCASRRGQGASEAFFGQGTRLTVV.

The rearrangement joins TRBV4-1 to TRBJ2-7; tentatively, D is TRBD2 (7 bases). The germline CDR1 and CDR2 sequences are MGHRA and YSYEKL. The CDR3 spans 14 residues. V was shortened by 3 bases and J by 5 bases, with 14 bases between the two germline ends. CDR3 residues: CASSQIAGADEQYF. CDR3 bases: TGCGCCAGCAGCCAGATCGCGGGGGCGGACGAGCAGTACTTC.

The CDR3 bases are TGTGCCAGCAGCTGGGGGGTGGGCGAGCAGTACTTC. It encodes CASSWGVGEQYF. This sequence joins TRBV5-6 and TRBJ2-7, with a weak D call TRBD2 (6 bases). The CDR3 has 12 amino acids. V was trimmed by 3 bases and J by 6 bases, leaving 10 bases between them. Per the germline V gene, CDR1 is SGHDT and CDR2 is YYEEEE.

Details on this clone: Other DNA sequences in the sample encode the same CDR3. V and J are TRBV5-1 and TRBJ1-1; D ambiguous. The CDR3 is 14 residues long. V dropped 0 bases and J dropped 1 base, with 7 bases sitting between them. The germline V gene has CDR1 SGHRS and CDR2 YFSETQ. The CDR3 spells CASSLAAGNTEAFF. The CDR3, as DNA: TGCGCCAGCAGCTTGGCCGCGGGGAACACTGAAGCTTTCTTT. Together with reference TRBV5-1 and TRBJ1-1, the CDR3 gives the full variable domain: KAGVTQTPRYLIKTRGQQVTLSCSPISGHRSVSWYQQTPGQGLQFLFEYFSETQRNKGNFPGRFSGRQFSNSRSEMNVSTLELGDSALYLCASSLAAGNTEAFFGQGTRLTVV.

The chain employs TRBV7-6 and TRBJ2-2, with 10 bases identical to TRBD2. Trimming at V came to 3 bases and at J to 5 bases, leaving 6 bases not matched to a gene. The CDR3 consists of 16 residues. The germline gives CDR1 SGHVS, CDR2 FNYEAQ. CDR3 sequence reads: CASSFLAGGKTGELFF. DNA of the CDR3: TGTGCCAGCAGCTTTTTAGCGGGAGGTAAAACCGGGGAGCTGTTTTTT.